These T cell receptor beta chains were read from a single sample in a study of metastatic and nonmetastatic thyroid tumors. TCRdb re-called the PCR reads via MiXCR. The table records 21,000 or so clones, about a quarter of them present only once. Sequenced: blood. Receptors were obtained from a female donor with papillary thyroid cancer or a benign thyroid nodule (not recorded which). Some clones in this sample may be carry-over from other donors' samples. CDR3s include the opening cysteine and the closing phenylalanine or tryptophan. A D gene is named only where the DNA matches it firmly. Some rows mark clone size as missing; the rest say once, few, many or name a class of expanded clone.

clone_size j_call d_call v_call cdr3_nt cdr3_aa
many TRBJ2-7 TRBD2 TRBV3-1 TGTGCCAGCAGCCCCCGGGCGGGAGCTGGGGGCGAGCAGTACTTC CASSPRAGAGGEQYF
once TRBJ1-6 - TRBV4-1 TGCGCCAGCAGCCAAGATAGGAATTCACCCCTCCACTTT CASSQDRNSPLHF
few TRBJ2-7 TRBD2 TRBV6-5 TGTGCCAGCAGTTACTCGGGGACTAGCGGGCCCTCGTGGCAGTACTTC CASSYSGTSGPSWQYF
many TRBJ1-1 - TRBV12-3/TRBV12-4 TGTGCCAGCAGTCCGGCGGACCGAGAGAACACTGAAGCTTTCTTT CASSPADRENTEAFF
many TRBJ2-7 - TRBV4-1 TGCGCCAGCAGCCTATTCCGAGGGCCCGGGTACGAGCAGTACTTC CASSLFRGPGYEQYF
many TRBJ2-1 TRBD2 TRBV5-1 TGCGCCAGCAGCTTGGTAGCGGGGCTTACAAAAAATGAGCAGTTCTTC CASSLVAGLTKNEQFF
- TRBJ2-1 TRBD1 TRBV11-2 TGTGCCAGCAGCTTAGGGGCAGGGGGCATCAATGAGCAGTTCTTC CASSLGAGGINEQFF
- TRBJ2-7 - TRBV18 TGTGCCAGCTCAGAGACCTCCTACGAGCAGTACTTC CASSETSYEQYF
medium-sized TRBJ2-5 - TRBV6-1 TGTGCCAGCAAACCCAGGGGAGGAGAGACCCAGTACTTC CASKPRGGETQYF
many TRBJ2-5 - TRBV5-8 TGTGCCAGCAGCTTGGGGCGTGCAGGGACCGAGACCCAGTACTTC CASSLGRAGTETQYF
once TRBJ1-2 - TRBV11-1 TGTGCCAGCAGCTCCCATTTAACGCAGGGTCGAACTTATGGCTACACCTTC CASSSHLTQGRTYGYTF
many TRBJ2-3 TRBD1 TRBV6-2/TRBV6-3 TGTGCCAGCAGGGAAGGGGGCGATGGGACAGATACGCAGTATTTT CASREGGDGTDTQYF
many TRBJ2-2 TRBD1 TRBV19 TGTGCCAGTAGTAAGACAGGGCCCAACACCGGGGAGCTGTTTTTT CASSKTGPNTGELFF
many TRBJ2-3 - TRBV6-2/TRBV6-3 TGTGCCAGCAGTCAGCTAGGTCGCGCGGATACGCAGTATTTT CASSQLGRADTQYF
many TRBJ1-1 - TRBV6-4 TGTGCCAGCAGTGAGACAGCTAACACTGAAGCTTTCTTT CASSETANTEAFF
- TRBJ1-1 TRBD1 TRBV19 TGTGCCAGTAGTATAAGACAGGGGATGGTATCCTCTGAAGCTTTCTTT CASSIRQGMVSSEAFF
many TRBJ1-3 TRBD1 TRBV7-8 TGTGCCAGCAGTAGGCTCGGGACAGGGTTACACACCATATATTTT CASSRLGTGLHTIYF
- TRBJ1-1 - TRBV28 TGTGCCAGCAGTTTATGGGGGGATCTCCATCTCACTGAAGCTTTCTTT CASSLWGDLHLTEAFF
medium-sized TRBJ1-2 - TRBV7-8 TGTGCCAGCAGCTTAGAGCCGGGAGGCAGGGGAGACTATGGCTACACCTTC CASSLEPGGRGDYGYTF
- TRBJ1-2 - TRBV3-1 TGTGCCAGCAGCCGAGACAGTCATGGCTACACCTTC CASSRDSHGYTF
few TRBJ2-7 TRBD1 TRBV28 TGTGCCAGCAGTTTAAGTACTCTGCACAGGGGAGTCTACGAGCAGTACTTC CASSLSTLHRGVYEQYF
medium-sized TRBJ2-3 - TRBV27 TGTGCCAGCAGCGTATCACCCCGGGGAACGTACACAGATACGCAGTATTTT CASSVSPRGTYTDTQYF
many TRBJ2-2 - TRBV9 TGTGCCAGCAGCGTAGTTTTAACCGGGGAGCTGTTTTTT CASSVVLTGELFF
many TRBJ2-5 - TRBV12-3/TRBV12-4 TGTGCCAGCAGCCCTCCCTGGGGCCAAGAGACCCAGTACTTC CASSPPWGQETQYF
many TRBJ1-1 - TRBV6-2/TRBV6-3 TGTGCCAGCACCGATGCACAGCCGAACACTGAAGCTTTCTTT CASTDAQPNTEAFF
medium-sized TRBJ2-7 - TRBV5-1 TGCGCCAGCAGCTTGAGGCAGGGTGAGGTTGAGCAGTACTTC CASSLRQGEVEQYF
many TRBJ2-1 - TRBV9 TGTGCCAGCAGCGGGGGTTTTGGGAACTACAATGAGCAGTTCTTC CASSGGFGNYNEQFF
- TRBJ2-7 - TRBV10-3 TGTGCCACCGGACAGAACTCCTACGAGCAGTACTTC CATGQNSYEQYF